The 26 T cell receptor beta chains presented below share a single source sample, sequenced in a study of shared clonotypes between healthy human individuals. Assay used: immunoSEQ multiplex PCR; TCRdb lists only in-frame clones, some missing. The data contain approximately 1.1 million clones, 75% to 80% of them singletons. Sequences were obtained from memory CD4+ T cells from PBMCs. Indicated subset: CD45RA-negative fraction. These receptors were obtained from a man aged 18-30 years in good health. Some clones in this sample may be carry-over from other donors' samples.

The V and J genes are TRBV5-4 and TRBJ1-3; D uncertain. Germline V gives CDR1 SGHNT, CDR2 YYREEE (reference sequence). The CDR3 has 16 amino acids. Deletions cut 4 bases from V and 0 bases from J, with 14 bases between. In DNA, the CDR3 is TGTGCCAGCAGCGCCCAGGACCGACTCTCTGGAAACACCATATATTTT. Translated, it gives CASSAQDRLSGNTIYF.

V and J are TRBV12-5 and TRBJ1-1, with unresolved D. With 5 bases removed from V and 5 bases from J, the gap between germline ends came to 12 bases. Germline V CDR1 and CDR2: LGHNT, FRNRAP. This CDR3 spans 13 amino acids. The CDR3 here is CASGAETGTEAFF. CDR3 sequence (DNA): TGTGCTAGTGGTGCAGAAACGGGGACTGAAGCTTTCTTT.

The chain recombines TRBV5-5 with TRBJ2-7; 7 positions match TRBD1. Germline V gene sequence: CDR1 SGHKS, CDR2 YYEKEE (reference sequence). V gave up 2 bases and J gave up 6 bases; unmatched junction bases: 5. The CDR3 has 13 residues. The CDR3 region is CASSLTGDVEQYF. DNA of the CDR3: TGTGCCAGCAGCTTAACAGGGGACGTCGAGCAGTACTTC.

The table lists this clone with a few counts. In DNA form, the CDR3 reads TGTGCCAGCAGCGTAGGGCTAGCTGTAATGGGCGAGCAGTTCTTC. It is translated as CASSVGLAVMGEQFF. V and J are TRBV9 and TRBJ2-1; possible D gene TRBD2, 5 bases. Germline V gene data show CDR1 as SGDLS and CDR2 as YYNGEE. The CDR3 is 15 residues long. V was pared by 0 bases and J by 10 bases, with 17 bases between.

V usage is TRBV5-1 and J usage is TRBJ1-1; no clear D gene. Germline V gene lookup returns CDR1 SGHRS and CDR2 YFSETQ. This CDR3 has 15 residues. The V gene lost 0 bases and the J gene lost 4 bases, with 13 bases spanning the gap. The CDR3 here is CASSLDGRVGTEAFF. The CDR3 DNA reads as TGCGCCAGCAGCTTGGACGGGCGGGTTGGCACTGAAGCTTTCTTT.

This clone was recorded once. The J gene is TRBJ2-7, the V gene TRBV5-3; no clear D gene. TRBV5-3 is treated as an ORF (open reading frame) with a function not yet certain. The V end was cut by 0 bases, the J end by 4 bases, with 17 bases between. The length of the CDR3 is 16 residues. CDR3 loop: CARSLGPTLALYEQYF. In DNA, the CDR3 is TGTGCCAGAAGCTTGGGACCCACTCTCGCCTTATACGAGCAGTACTTC.

The chain employs TRBV7-6 and TRBJ2-5, with no clear D. CDR1 and CDR2 (germline): SGHVS, FNYEAQ. Trimming pared 3 bases from V and 0 bases from J, leaving 8 bases between. This CDR3 comprises 14 residues. The CDR3 protein is CASSFDGHQETQYF. The CDR3 DNA is TGTGCCAGCAGCTTCGACGGGCACCAAGAGACCCAGTACTTC.

The chain is built from TRBV5-4 and TRBJ1-6, with D unclear. V was cut by 4 bases and J by 7 bases, with 9 bases left in between. CDR1 is SGHNT, CDR2 YYREEE, per germline (reference sequence). This CDR3 has 13 amino acids. The CDR3 loop reads CASSADPNSPLHF. The CDR3 nucleotides are TGTGCCAGCAGCGCTGACCCAAATTCACCCCTCCACTTT. Complete variable domain (other parts from reference TRBV5-4 and TRBJ1-6): ETGVTQSPTHLIKTRGQQVTLRCSSQSGHNTVSWYQQALGQGPQFIFQYYREEENGRGNFPPRFSGLQFPNYSSELNVNALELDDSALYLCASSADPNSPLHFGNGTRLTVT.

This clone was seen only a few times. This chain uses TRBV11-2 with TRBJ1-1; D is ambiguous. The CDR3 runs 12 residues. CDR1 is SGHAT, CDR2 FQNNGV, per germline. The V end was cut by 1 base, the J end by 6 bases, with 6 bases between. Written as DNA, the CDR3 is TGTGCCAGCAGCTTAGTGGTGGCTGAAGCTTTCTTT. Residues: CASSLVVAEAFF.

This clone was detected only a few times. This rearrangement joins TRBV7-9 to TRBJ2-5; weak D call: TRBD1 (6 bases). Per germline, CDR1 SEHNR and CDR2 FQNEAQ (reference sequence). The CDR3 sequence is 15 residues long. V was trimmed by 2 bases and J by 1 base, leaving 11 bases between them. This CDR3 reads CASSLNRVGQETQYF. The CDR3 bases are TGTGCCAGCAGCTTAAACAGGGTGGGCCAAGAGACCCAGTACTTC.

CDR3 residues: CASSSFPTGATEAFF. The CDR3 DNA reads TGTGCCAGCAGCTCTTTCCCCACTGGGGCGACTGAAGCTTTCTTT. V gene TRBV5-4 combines with J gene TRBJ1-1, with a possible D match to TRBD1 (5 bases). Germline V lookup: CDR1 SGHNT, CDR2 YYREEE (reference sequence). V lost 3 bases and J 5 bases, leaving 17 bases between the germline ends. The CDR3 consists of 15 residues.

The chain couples TRBV9 to TRBJ1-4; maybe TRBD1 (5 bases). V was pared by 4 bases and J by 4 bases, with 11 bases between. The V gene's germline CDR1 is SGDLS and CDR2 YYNGEE. The CDR3 covers 14 residues. DNA for the CDR3: TGTGCCAGCAGCCCCGGGACTTATAATGAAAAACTGTTTTTT. This gives the protein CASSPGTYNEKLFF.

The chain has TRBV19 and TRBJ2-1; D is unclear. Germline V gene sequence: CDR1 LNHDA, CDR2 SQIVND (reference sequence). This CDR3 is built from 17 residues. Trimming stripped 5 bases from V and 0 bases from J, with 17 bases between. CDR3 in DNA: TGTGCCAGTAGTGCCCAAGGCGGCAGAAGCTCCTACAATGAGCAGTTCTTC. This sequence encodes CASSAQGGRSSYNEQFF.

Details on this clone: Other DNA sequences within the sample encode an identical CDR3. J is TRBJ2-5 and V is TRBV7-9; D remains ambiguous. The length of the CDR3 is 12 residues. V was pared by 5 bases and J by 5 bases, with 9 bases between. The germline gives CDR1 SEHNR, CDR2 FQNEAQ (reference sequence). CDR3 sequence reads: CASSPLVETQYF. The CDR3 DNA reads TGTGCCAGCAGCCCTCTGGTCGAGACCCAGTACTTC.

This clone has only a few counts. V and J are TRBV19 and TRBJ1-4; weak D call: TRBD1 (5 bases). Germline lookup yields CDR1 LNHDA and CDR2 SQIVND (reference sequence). Deletions cut 8 bases from V and 4 bases from J, with 20 bases between. The CDR3 contains 16 residues. The CDR3: CASRDRSLYSNEKLFF. The DNA for the CDR3 is TGTGCCAGTCGGGACCGGAGCTTGTATAGTAATGAAAAACTGTTTTTT.

The chain uses TRBV15 and TRBJ1-5; maybe TRBD1 (5 bases). Germline V CDR1 and CDR2: LNHNV, YYDKDF (reference sequence). V lost 0 bases to trimming and J lost 7 bases, with 13 bases between them. The CDR3 has 15 amino acids. CDR3 region: CATSRDRDPRQPQHF. In DNA form, the CDR3 reads TGTGCCACCAGCAGAGACAGGGACCCTAGGCAGCCCCAGCATTTT.

This clone was seen more than once but under ten times. This chain uses TRBV28 with TRBJ1-2, with TRBD1 matching 7 bases. The J segment lost 4 bases and the V segment lost 6 bases, leaving 11 bases of the junction unmatched. Germline CDR1 MDHEN, CDR2 SYDVKM. The CDR3 runs to 15 residues. This CDR3 reads CASRKGGQPIYGYTF. CDR3 nucleotides: TGTGCCAGCAGAAAGGGGGGACAGCCTATCTATGGCTACACCTTC.

Only a few counts were recorded for this clone. The V and J genes are TRBV5-1 and TRBJ1-1; 8 nucleotides match TRBD1. Trimming removed 1 base from V and 0 bases from J; junction bases left unmatched: 8. CDR1 is SGHRS and CDR2 is YFSETQ in the germline V gene. The CDR3 loop spans 17 amino acids. CDR3 sequence (DNA): TGCGCCAGCAGCTTGTTGGGACAGGACGCCCTGAACACTGAAGCTTTCTTT. This sequence encodes CASSLLGQDALNTEAFF.

The J gene is TRBJ1-3, the V gene TRBV30, with D perhaps matching TRBD1 (5 bases). This CDR3 has 11 residues. Trimming removed 8 bases from V and 4 bases from J, with 9 bases in between. Germline V lookup: CDR1 GTSNPN, CDR2 SVGIG (reference sequence). The CDR3 loop is CAQGGGNTIYF. In nucleotides, the CDR3 is TGTGCCCAGGGTGGCGGAAACACCATATATTTT.

V usage is TRBV18 and J usage is TRBJ2-3, with 9 bases aligning to TRBD2. The CDR3 sequence is 17 residues long. Germline V gene sequence: CDR1 KGHSH, CDR2 LQKENI. J gave up 1 base and V 3 bases, and 8 bases lay outside the gene matches. The CDR3 DNA reads as TGTGCCAGCTCACCCGGCGAGACTAGCGGCCGCACAGATACGCAGTATTTT. Amino acid sequence: CASSPGETSGRTDTQYF. The complete variable domain, with remaining parts taken from reference TRBV18 and TRBJ2-3, reads NAGVMQNPRHLVRRRGQEARLRCSPMKGHSHVYWYRQLPEEGLKFMVYLQKENIIDESGMPKERFSAEFPKEGPSILRIQQVVRGDSAAYFCASSPGETSGRTDTQYFGPGTRLTVL.

The chain combines TRBV6-6 with TRBJ1-2; 7 nucleotides match TRBD1. Germline V CDR1 and CDR2: MNHNY, SVGAGI (reference sequence). Germline trimming cut 6 bases from V and 3 bases from J; bases unmatched to any gene: 7. The CDR3 contains 14 residues. The CDR3 sequence is CASRPGGVDYGYTF. The CDR3 bases are TGTGCCAGCAGGCCAGGGGGGGTCGACTATGGCTACACCTTC.

The sample holds a few counts of this clone. V gene TRBV18 combines with J gene TRBJ1-1; D might be TRBD1 (5 bases). CDR3 length: 12 residues. Trimming pared 5 bases from V and 4 bases from J, leaving 8 bases between. Germline CDR1 and CDR2: KGHSH and LQKENI. CDR3 nucleotide sequence: TGTGCCAGCTCAGCTGGGGGCACTGAAGCTTTCTTT. The encoded protein is CASSAGGTEAFF.

This chain joins TRBV29-1 and TRBJ1-4; tentative D call: TRBD1 (6 bases). This CDR3 comprises 13 residues. Germline values: CDR1 SQVTM, CDR2 ANQGSEA. V was trimmed by 3 bases and J by 4 bases, leaving 9 bases between them. Here the CDR3 DNA reads TGCAGCGTTGAGACAGGAATTAATGAAAAACTGTTTTTT. It specifies CSVETGINEKLFF.

This clone appeared a single time. This chain links TRBV28 with TRBJ1-1; D unclear. CDR1 and CDR2 (germline): MDHEN, SYDVKM. The CDR3 spans 11 residues. Trimming cost V 11 bases and J 5 bases, with 12 bases left between them. As DNA, the CDR3 is TGTGCCGCGAAGGCGGGGACTGAAGCTTTCTTT. Its protein product is CAAKAGTEAFF.

The rearrangement uses TRBV28 and TRBJ2-5; 9 positions agree with TRBD2. CDR3 size: 16 residues. Germline lookup yields CDR1 MDHEN and CDR2 SYDVKM. With V trimmed by 7 bases and J by 1 base, 10 bases remained unmatched. The CDR3 here is CASTRVAGAGQETQYF. CDR3 bases: TGTGCCAGCACCCGCGTAGCGGGAGCGGGCCAAGAGACCCAGTACTTC.

This clone showed up just a few times. CDR3 amino acids: CASSPGQGAMGTEAFF. The CDR3 coding sequence is TGTGCCAGCTCACCAGGGCAGGGGGCTATGGGCACTGAAGCTTTCTTT. The chain has TRBV18 and TRBJ1-1; 8 bases match TRBD1. Trimming at V came to 2 bases and at J to 4 bases, leaving 9 bases not matched to a gene. The CDR3 contains 16 residues. CDR1 KGHSH and CDR2 LQKENI come from the germline V gene.